This TCR beta chain came from a study of OX40 agonist ivuxolimab in advanced cancers. Whole-study findings and limits: Antigen targets of the expanded peripheral T cells went undetermined.

Profiling relied on immunoSEQ multiplex PCR, and the TCRdb table lists in-frame clones only, not all of them. The sample contains 96,000 or so clones, approximately 80% of which appear only once. Trimming left V 6 bases short and J 8 bases short, with 16 bases between. Germline CDR1 is SQVTM and CDR2 is ANQGSEA. The CDR3 sequence is 12 residues long. Notes on this clone: The antigen is unknown.

The chain uses TRBV29-1 and TRBJ1-1; possibly TRBD1 for D (5 bases). Material: CD4+ or CD8+ T cells sorted from blood, obtained in a trial of the OX40 agonist ivuxolimab. The sequence came from an adult with an advanced solid tumor such as melanoma, head and neck, liver or kidney cancer. In DNA, the CDR3 is TGCAGCGTGGGGACCGGACCGCAAGAAGCTTTCTTT. Protein sequence: CSVGTGPQEAFF.